This TCR beta chain was recorded in a study of shared clonotypes between healthy human individuals. Study findings and constraints: Naive subsets typically showed greater estimated richness than memory subsets.

A word on this clone: The antigen is unknown.

Only CD45RO-negative cells positively selected for CCR7 counted as naive CD8 cells, so terminally differentiated effector memory CD45RA+ cells were excluded. Sequencing was performed with immunoSEQ multiplex PCR; in TCRdb, only in-frame clones are kept and a portion is missing. The sample holds about 870,000 clones, nearly 95% seen once. Germline CDR1 and CDR2: SGHDN and FVKESK. Germline trimming cut 5 bases from V and 4 bases from J; bases unmatched to any gene: 7. This CDR3 is 14 amino acids long. The source of this sequence is a young man in good health. The chain uses TRBV14 and TRBJ2-7; 8 bases are shared with TRBD2. The sample taken for sequencing was naive CD8+ T cells sorted from blood. The CDR3 nucleotides read TGTGCCAGCAGCTTTCGGGCGGGGGGATACGAGCAGTACTTC. Translated: CASSFRAGGYEQYF.